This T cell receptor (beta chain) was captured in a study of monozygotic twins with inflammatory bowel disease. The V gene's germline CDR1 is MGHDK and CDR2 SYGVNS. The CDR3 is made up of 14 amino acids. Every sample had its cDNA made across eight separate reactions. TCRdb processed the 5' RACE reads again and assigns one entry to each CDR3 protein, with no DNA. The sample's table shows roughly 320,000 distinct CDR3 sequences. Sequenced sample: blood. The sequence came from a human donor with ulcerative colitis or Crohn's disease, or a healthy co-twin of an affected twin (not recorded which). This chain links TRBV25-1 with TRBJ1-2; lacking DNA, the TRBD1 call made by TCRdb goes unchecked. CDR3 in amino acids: CASSGTGGNYGYTF.